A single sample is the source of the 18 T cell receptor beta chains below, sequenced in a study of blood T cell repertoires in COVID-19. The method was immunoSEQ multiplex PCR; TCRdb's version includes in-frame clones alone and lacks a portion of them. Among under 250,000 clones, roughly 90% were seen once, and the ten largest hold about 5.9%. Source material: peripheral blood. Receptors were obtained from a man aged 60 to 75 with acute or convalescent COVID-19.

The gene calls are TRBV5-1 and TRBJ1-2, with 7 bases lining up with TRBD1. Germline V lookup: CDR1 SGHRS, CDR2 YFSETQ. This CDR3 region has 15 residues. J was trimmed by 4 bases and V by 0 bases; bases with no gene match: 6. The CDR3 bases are TGCGCCAGCAGCTTGGGACAGGGCAGTAGCTATGGCTACACCTTC. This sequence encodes CASSLGQGSSYGYTF. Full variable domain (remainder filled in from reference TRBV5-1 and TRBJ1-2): KAGVTQTPRYLIKTRGQQVTLSCSPISGHRSVSWYQQTPGQGLQFLFEYFSETQRNKGNFPGRFSGRQFSNSRSEMNVSTLELGDSALYLCASSLGQGSSYGYTFGSGTRLTVV.

The DNA of the CDR3 is TGCGCCAGCAGTGAGCCCGGGACAGGGGAAGGTGGGCATGAAAAACTGTTTTTT. Protein product: CASSEPGTGEGGHEKLFF. The rearrangement links TRBV10-1 to TRBJ1-4; the match to TRBD1 covers 10 bases. Per germline, CDR1 WNHNN and CDR2 SYGVQD (reference sequence). The V segment lost 2 bases and the J segment 6 bases; nucleotides outside the gene matches: 12. The CDR3 extends over 18 amino acids.

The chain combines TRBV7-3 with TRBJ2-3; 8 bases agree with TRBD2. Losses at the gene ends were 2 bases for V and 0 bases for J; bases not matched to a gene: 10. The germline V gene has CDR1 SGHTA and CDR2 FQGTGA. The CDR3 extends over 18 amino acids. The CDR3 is CASSLSGVAGLSTDTQYF. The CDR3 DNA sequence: TGTGCCAGCAGCTTATCGGGAGTAGCGGGACTAAGCACAGATACGCAGTATTTT.

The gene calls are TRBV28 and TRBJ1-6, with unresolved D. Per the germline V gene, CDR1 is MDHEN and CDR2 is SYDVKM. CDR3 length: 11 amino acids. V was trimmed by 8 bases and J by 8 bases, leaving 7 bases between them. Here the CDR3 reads CASGSYSPLHF. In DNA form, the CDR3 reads TGTGCCAGCGGTAGTTATTCACCCCTCCACTTT.

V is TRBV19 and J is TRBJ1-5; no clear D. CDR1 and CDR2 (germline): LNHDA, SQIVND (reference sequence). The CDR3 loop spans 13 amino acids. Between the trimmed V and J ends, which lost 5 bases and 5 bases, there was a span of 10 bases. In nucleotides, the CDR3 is TGTGCCAGTAGTCCAGCACAGTATCAGCCCCAGCATTTT. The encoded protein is CASSPAQYQPQHF.

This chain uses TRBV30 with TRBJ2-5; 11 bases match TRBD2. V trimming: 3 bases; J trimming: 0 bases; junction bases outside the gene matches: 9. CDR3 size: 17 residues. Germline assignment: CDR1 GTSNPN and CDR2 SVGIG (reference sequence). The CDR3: CAWSPGGLADYQETQYF. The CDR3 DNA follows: TGTGCCTGGAGCCCAGGGGGACTAGCGGACTACCAAGAGACCCAGTACTTC.

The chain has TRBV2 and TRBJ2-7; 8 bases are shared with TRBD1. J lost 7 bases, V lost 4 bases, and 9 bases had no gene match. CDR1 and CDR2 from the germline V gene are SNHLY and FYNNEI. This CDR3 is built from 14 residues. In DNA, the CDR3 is TGTGCCAGCAGTGTGCAGGGGGCCGATGTGGAGCAGTACTTC. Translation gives CASSVQGADVEQYF.

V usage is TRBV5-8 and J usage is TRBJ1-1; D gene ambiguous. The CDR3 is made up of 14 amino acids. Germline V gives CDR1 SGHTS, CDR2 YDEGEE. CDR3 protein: CSTPPRRVDTEAFF. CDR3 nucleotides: TGTTCTACACCTCCGCGGAGGGTGGACACTGAAGCTTTCTTT.

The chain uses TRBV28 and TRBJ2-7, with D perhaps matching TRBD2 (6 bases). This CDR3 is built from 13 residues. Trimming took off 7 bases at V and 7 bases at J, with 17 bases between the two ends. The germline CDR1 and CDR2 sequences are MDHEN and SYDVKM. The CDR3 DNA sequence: TGTGCCAGCACCAAAGCGGGTTTGGGGGAGCAGTACTTC. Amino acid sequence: CASTKAGLGEQYF.

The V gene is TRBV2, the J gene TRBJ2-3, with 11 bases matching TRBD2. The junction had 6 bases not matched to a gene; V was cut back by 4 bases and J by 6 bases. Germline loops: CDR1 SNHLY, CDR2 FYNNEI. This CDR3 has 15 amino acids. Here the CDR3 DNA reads TGTGCCAGCAGTGGGCTACTAGCGGGAGTGGATACGCAGTATTTT. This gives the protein CASSGLLAGVDTQYF.

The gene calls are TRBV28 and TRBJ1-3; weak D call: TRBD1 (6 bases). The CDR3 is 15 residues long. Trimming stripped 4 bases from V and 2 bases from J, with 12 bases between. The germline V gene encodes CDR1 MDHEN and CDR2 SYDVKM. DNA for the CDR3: TGTGCCAGCAGTTCTCCAGCAGGGGCTGGAAACACCATATATTTT. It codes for CASSSPAGAGNTIYF.

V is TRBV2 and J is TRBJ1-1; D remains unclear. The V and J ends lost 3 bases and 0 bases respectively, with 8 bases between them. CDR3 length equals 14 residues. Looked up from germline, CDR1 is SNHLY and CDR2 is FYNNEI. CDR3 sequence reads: CASSERALNTEAFF. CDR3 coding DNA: TGTGCCAGCAGTGAGAGGGCCCTGAACACTGAAGCTTTCTTT.

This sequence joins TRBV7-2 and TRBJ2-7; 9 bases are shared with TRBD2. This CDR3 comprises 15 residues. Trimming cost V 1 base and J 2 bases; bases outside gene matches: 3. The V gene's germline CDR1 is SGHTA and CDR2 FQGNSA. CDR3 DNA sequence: TGTGCCAGCAGCTTAGGACTAGCGGCAACCTACGAGCAGTACTTC. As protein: CASSLGLAATYEQYF.

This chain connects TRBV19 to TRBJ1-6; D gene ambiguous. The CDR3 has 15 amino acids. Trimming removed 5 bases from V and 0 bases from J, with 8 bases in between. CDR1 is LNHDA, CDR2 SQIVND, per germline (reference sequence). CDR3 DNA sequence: TGTGCCAGTAGTGCGATGATCTCCTATAATTCACCCCTCCACTTT. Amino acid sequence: CASSAMISYNSPLHF.

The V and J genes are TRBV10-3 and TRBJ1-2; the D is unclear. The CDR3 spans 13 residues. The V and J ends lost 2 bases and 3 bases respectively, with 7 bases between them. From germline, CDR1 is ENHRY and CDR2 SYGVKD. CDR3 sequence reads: CAISEAGDYGYTF. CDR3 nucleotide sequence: TGTGCCATCAGTGAGGCCGGTGACTATGGCTACACCTTC.

Written as DNA, the CDR3 is TGTGCCAGCTCACCCGGCAATTCACCCCGAGGTGGAAACACCATATATTTT. It yields the protein CASSPGNSPRGGNTIYF. The V gene is TRBV18, the J gene TRBJ1-3, with no clear D. Looked up from germline, CDR1 is KGHSH and CDR2 is LQKENI. This CDR3 has 17 amino acids. Trimming shortened V by 3 bases and J by 3 bases, and 18 bases separated the two germline ends.

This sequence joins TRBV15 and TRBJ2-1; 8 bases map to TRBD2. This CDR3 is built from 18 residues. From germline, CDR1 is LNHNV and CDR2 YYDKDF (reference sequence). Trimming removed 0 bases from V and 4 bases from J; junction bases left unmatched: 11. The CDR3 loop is CATSRDPGAGGVYNEQFF. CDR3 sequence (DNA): TGTGCCACCAGCAGAGACCCCGGGGCGGGAGGCGTTTACAATGAGCAGTTCTTC.

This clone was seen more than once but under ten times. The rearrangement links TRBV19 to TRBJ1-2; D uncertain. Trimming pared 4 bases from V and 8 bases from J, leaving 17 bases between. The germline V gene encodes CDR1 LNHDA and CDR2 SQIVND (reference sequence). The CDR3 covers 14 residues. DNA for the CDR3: TGTGCCAGTAGTACCCTCGTGGAGGGAAAAGGCTACACCTTC. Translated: CASSTLVEGKGYTF.